A single sample is the source of the 21 T cell receptor beta chains below, sequenced in a study of T-cell memory formation after mild COVID-19. TCRdb passed the 5' RACE reads through MiXCR, listing each CDR3 protein once. The sample has 85,000 to 130,000 distinct CDR3 sequences, over 8.5% seen once. Sequenced input: PBMCs or a T cell subset sorted from them (not recorded which). The receptors were sampled from a man between 18 and 35 years old who had mild COVID-19 (a few samples of this study predate the infection). Cell type and time point are not known.

V usage is TRBV7-6 and J usage is TRBJ1-4; D not resolved. CDR1 is SGHVS and CDR2 is FNYEAQ in the germline V gene. The CDR3 length is 11 residues. Trimming took off 6 bases at V and 8 bases at J, with 7 bases between the two ends. The CDR3 DNA follows: TGTGCCAGCAGGTTGACGGAAAAACTGTTTTTT. Translation gives CASRLTEKLFF.

This clonotype showed up just a few times. The chain carries TRBV6-5 and TRBJ1-2; possibly TRBD1 for D (6 bases). Between the trimmed V and J ends, which lost 4 bases and 6 bases, there was a span of 9 bases. This CDR3 region has 12 residues. The germline V gene encodes CDR1 MNHEY and CDR2 SVGAGI. The CDR3 region is CASSSSGDGYTF. The CDR3 DNA reads TGTGCCAGCAGTTCTTCAGGGGATGGCTACACCTTC.

The V call is TRBV6-2 or TRBV6-3, the J call TRBJ1-1, with a possible D match to TRBD1 (6 bases). CDR1 and CDR2 from the germline V gene are MNHEY and SVGEGT. CDR3 size: 14 residues. Trimming left V 2 bases short and J 4 bases short, with 11 bases between. The CDR3 DNA reads TGTGCCAGCAGTTACACCAGGGGCGGCACTGAAGCTTTCTTT. It is translated as CASSYTRGGTEAFF.

The chain carries TRBV7-2 and TRBJ2-3; no clear D. V gave up 11 bases and J gave up 0 bases, with 9 bases separating them. Looked up from germline, CDR1 is SGHTA and CDR2 is FQGNSA. CDR3 length: 12 amino acids. Written as DNA, the CDR3 is TGTGCCGCCGAGCTTAGCACAGATACGCAGTATTTT. Translated: CAAELSTDTQYF.

In this sample, this clonotype turned up many times. This chain connects TRBV27 to TRBJ2-2; no definite D call. The CDR3 is 15 residues long. Germline CDR1 reads MNHEY; CDR2 reads SMNVEV (reference sequence). Trimming removed 3 bases from V and 1 base from J, with 9 bases in between. CDR3 in DNA: TGTGCCAGCAGTTTCGGGTCGGGGAACACCGGGGAGCTGTTTTTT. Amino acid sequence: CASSFGSGNTGELFF.

This clonotype appeared a few times. The V call is TRBV7-9, the J call TRBJ2-7, with D possibly TRBD2 on 6 matching bases. Germline V lookup: CDR1 SEHNR, CDR2 FQNEAQ (reference sequence). This CDR3 comprises 14 residues. V lost 1 base, J lost 3 bases, and 10 bases lay in between. The CDR3 DNA reads TGTGCCAGCAGCTTAGGGAGGGGAGTCTACGAGCAGTACTTC. Its protein product is CASSLGRGVYEQYF. The whole variable domain, filled in from reference TRBV7-9 and TRBJ2-7, reads DTGVSQNPRHKITKRGQNVTFRCDPISEHNRLYWYRQTLGQGPEFLTYFQNEAQLEKSRLLSDRFSAERPKGSFSTLEIQRTEQGDSAMYLCASSLGRGVYEQYFGPGTRLTVT.

This clonotype has a handful of counts. V usage is TRBV11-2 and J usage is TRBJ2-5, with TRBD2 matching over 7 bases. With V trimmed by 5 bases and J by 10 bases, 13 bases remained unmatched. CDR3 length: 14 amino acids. Germline CDR1 and CDR2: SGHAT and FQNNGV. The CDR3 spells CASSDTSGDFHQYF. The CDR3 DNA reads as TGTGCCAGCAGCGATACAAGCGGGGATTTCCACCAGTACTTC.

The chain couples TRBV7-9 to TRBJ1-2; D is undetermined. The CDR3 runs to 13 residues. Germline V CDR1 and CDR2: SEHNR, FQNEAQ (reference sequence). The V end lost 3 bases, the J end lost 0 bases, and 5 bases lay between the germline ends. CDR3 in amino acids: CASSFSANYGYTF. As DNA, the CDR3 is TGTGCCAGCAGCTTTTCAGCTAACTATGGCTACACCTTC. Variable domain in full (rest from reference TRBV7-9 and TRBJ1-2): DTGVSQNPRHKITKRGQNVTFRCDPISEHNRLYWYRQTLGQGPEFLTYFQNEAQLEKSRLLSDRFSAERPKGSFSTLEIQRTEQGDSAMYLCASSFSANYGYTFGSGTRLTVV.

This clonotype occurred a few times. The J gene is TRBJ1-5, the V gene TRBV12-3 or TRBV12-4; maybe TRBD1 (6 bases). CDR3 size: 14 residues. V lost 2 bases and J lost 5, with 10 bases in between. This CDR3 reads CASSLWGADQPQHF. The CDR3 bases are TGTGCCAGCAGTTTATGGGGGGCTGATCAGCCCCAGCATTTT.

The V call is TRBV5-1, the J call TRBJ1-6; D unresolved. V was cut by 4 bases and J by 5 bases, with 16 bases left in between. Germline loops: CDR1 SGHRS, CDR2 YFSETQ. This CDR3 has 16 residues. The CDR3 protein is CASSGETGIDNSPLHF. CDR3 coding DNA: TGCGCCAGCAGCGGGGAGACCGGGATTGATAATTCACCCCTCCACTTT.

This clonotype was observed a handful of times. This chain connects TRBV6-5 to TRBJ1-2, with 9 bases identical to TRBD1. Germline V gene data show CDR1 as MNHEY and CDR2 as SVGAGI. The CDR3 runs 17 residues. Trimming cost V 6 bases and J 3 bases; bases outside gene matches: 14. CDR3 in amino acids: CASSPTRTGATYYGYTF. The CDR3 region has the DNA TGTGCCAGCAGCCCGACCAGGACAGGGGCGACCTACTATGGCTACACCTTC.

The rearrangement links TRBV12-3 or TRBV12-4 to TRBJ1-1, with a tentative D call TRBD1 (5 bases). The CDR3 runs to 12 residues. V shed 7 bases and J shed 4 bases, with 10 bases lying between them. The CDR3 is CASILGGTEAFF. In nucleotides, the CDR3 is TGTGCCAGCATCCTCGGGGGCACTGAAGCTTTCTTT.

This chain links TRBV19 with TRBJ1-6; TRBD1 matches 8 bases. Germline V lookup: CDR1 LNHDA, CDR2 SQIVND (reference sequence). This CDR3 has 15 amino acids. With V trimmed by 4 bases and J by 11 bases, 10 bases remained unmatched. CDR3 in amino acids: CASSTLTGDGPPLHF. The CDR3, as DNA: TGTGCCAGTAGTACTCTGACAGGGGACGGACCACCCCTCCACTTT.

This clonotype was detected a few times. V and J are TRBV5-1 and TRBJ1-1; the D gene is possibly TRBD1 (5 bases). Per the germline V gene, CDR1 is SGHRS and CDR2 is YFSETQ. Trimming stripped 0 bases from V and 4 bases from J, with 10 bases between. This CDR3 is built from 14 residues. The DNA for the CDR3 is TGCGCCAGCAGCTTGGCTAGGAGGGGCACTGAAGCTTTCTTT. This encodes CASSLARRGTEAFF.

This clonotype was seen a few times. This sequence joins TRBV12-3 or TRBV12-4 and TRBJ1-2; D ambiguous. V was shortened by 8 bases and J by 4 bases, with 11 bases between the two germline ends. CDR3 length equals 12 residues. CDR3 bases: TGTGCCAGCTCCCCCGAGTTCTATGGCTACACCTTC. Protein sequence: CASSPEFYGYTF.

The gene calls are TRBV6-5 and TRBJ2-7, with TRBD2 matching over 8 bases. J was trimmed by 7 bases and V by 4 bases; bases with no gene match: 0. The CDR3 runs to 11 residues. CDR1 is MNHEY and CDR2 is SVGAGI in the germline V gene. As DNA, the CDR3 is TGTGCCAGCAGTTCGGGGGGGGAGCAGTACGTC. The encoded protein is CASSSGGEQYV.

The chain carries TRBV7-9 and TRBJ2-1; D assignment may be TRBD1 or TRBD2 (6 bases each). The germline V gene encodes CDR1 SEHNR and CDR2 FQNEAQ (reference sequence). V lost 1 base to trimming and J lost 8 bases, with 18 bases between them. The CDR3 sequence is 16 residues long. CDR3 amino acids: CASSLVSGIGGDEQFF. The CDR3, as DNA: TGTGCCAGCAGCTTAGTCTCAGGGATCGGGGGCGATGAGCAGTTCTTC.

This clonotype was seen more than once but under ten times. The J gene is TRBJ1-1, the V gene TRBV6-6; D gene ambiguous. CDR1 is MNHNY and CDR2 is SVGAGI in the germline V gene (reference sequence). Trimming stripped 2 bases from V and 1 base from J, with 17 bases between. The CDR3 has 17 amino acids. Written as DNA, the CDR3 is TGTGCCAGCAGTTACCGCCGGTTAGTTCCTTCGAACACTGAAGCTTTCTTT. Its translation: CASSYRRLVPSNTEAFF.

The DNA for the CDR3 is TGTGCCAGCTCGGGGGTCACTAGCGAGCAGTACGTC. Translation gives CASSGVTSEQYV. The chain joins TRBV11-2 to TRBJ2-7; D is perhaps TRBD2 (6 bases). CDR3 length equals 12 residues. CDR1 is SGHAT, CDR2 FQNNGV, per germline. Trimming shortened V by 8 bases and J by 6 bases, and 14 bases separated the two germline ends.

The chain recombines TRBV4-1 with TRBJ2-2; D remains unclear. V lost 1 base and J 3 bases, leaving 9 bases between the germline ends. Germline assignment: CDR1 MGHRA and CDR2 YSYEKL. The CDR3 spans 15 residues. CDR3 region: CASSQALGYTGELFF. The CDR3 DNA is TGCGCCAGCAGCCAAGCTCTGGGCTACACCGGGGAGCTGTTTTTT.

V and J are TRBV4-1 and TRBJ2-2; D gene uncertain. The CDR3 contains 14 residues. Deletions cut 3 bases from V and 4 bases from J, with 9 bases between. Germline assignment: CDR1 MGHRA and CDR2 YSYEKL. In DNA, the CDR3 is TGCGCCAGCAGCCATGAAGGTGGCACCGGGGAGCTGTTTTTT. This gives the protein CASSHEGGTGELFF.